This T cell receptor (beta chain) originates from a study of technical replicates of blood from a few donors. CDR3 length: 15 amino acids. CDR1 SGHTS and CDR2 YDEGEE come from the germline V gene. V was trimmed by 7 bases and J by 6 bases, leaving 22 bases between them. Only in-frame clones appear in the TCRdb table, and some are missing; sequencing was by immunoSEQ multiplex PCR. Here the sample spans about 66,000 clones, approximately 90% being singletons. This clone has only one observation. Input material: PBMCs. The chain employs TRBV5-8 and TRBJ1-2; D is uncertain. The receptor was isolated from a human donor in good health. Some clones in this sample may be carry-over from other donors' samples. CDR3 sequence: CASGPGGWQINGYTF. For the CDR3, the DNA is TGTGCCAGCGGGCCCGGCGGGTGGCAGATTAATGGCTACACCTTC.